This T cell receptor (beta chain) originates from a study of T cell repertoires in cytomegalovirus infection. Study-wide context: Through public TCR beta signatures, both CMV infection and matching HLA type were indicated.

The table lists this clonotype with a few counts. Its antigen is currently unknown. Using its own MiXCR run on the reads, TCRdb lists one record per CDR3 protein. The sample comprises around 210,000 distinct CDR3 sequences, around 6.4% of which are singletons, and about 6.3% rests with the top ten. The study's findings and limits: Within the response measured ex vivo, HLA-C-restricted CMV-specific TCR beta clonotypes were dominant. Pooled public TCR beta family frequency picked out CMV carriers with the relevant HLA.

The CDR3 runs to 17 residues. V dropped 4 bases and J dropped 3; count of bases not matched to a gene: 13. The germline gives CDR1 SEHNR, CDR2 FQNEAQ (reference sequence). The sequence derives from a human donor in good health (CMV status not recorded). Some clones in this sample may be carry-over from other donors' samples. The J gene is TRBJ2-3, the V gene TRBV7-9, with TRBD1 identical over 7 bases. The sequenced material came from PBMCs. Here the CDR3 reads CASSSPPGQLVTDTQYF. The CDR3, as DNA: TGTGCCAGCAGCTCTCCCCCGGGACAGTTGGTGACAGATACGCAGTATTTT.